This T cell receptor beta chain was sequenced during a study of blood T cell repertoires in COVID-19. Assay: immunoSEQ multiplex PCR; the TCRdb copy retains only in-frame clones and omits some. The table has about 170,000 clones, around 77% seen once; the top ten hold around 2.8%. This CDR3 spans 14 amino acids. The germline CDR1 and CDR2 sequences are SGHNT and YENEEA. V was clipped by 8 bases and J by 10 bases; unmatched bases: 10. The source of this sequence is a man between 65 and 85 years old with acute or convalescent COVID-19. The chain combines TRBV11-3 with TRBJ2-2; 10 nucleotides agree with TRBD1. The specimen sequenced was peripheral blood. CDR3: CASVPGTGVVELFF. CDR3 bases: TGTGCCAGCGTACCTGGGACAGGGGTTGTGGAGCTGTTTTTT.